This TCR beta chain is from a study of blood T cell repertoires in COVID-19. Profiling relied on immunoSEQ multiplex PCR, and the TCRdb table lists in-frame clones only, not all of them. The table has 250,000 or so clones, 86% seen once; the top ten hold 2% to 2.5%. Germline V gene sequence: CDR1 KGHSH, CDR2 LQKENI. This CDR3 comprises 13 residues. Trimming removed 2 bases at V and 6 bases at J, with 11 bases between. Only a few counts were recorded for this clone. The chain links TRBV18 to TRBJ2-7, with D perhaps matching TRBD1 (5 bases). The source is a woman between 45 and 60 years old who had recovered from COVID-19. The source material was PBMCs or T cells enriched from blood (not recorded which). CDR3 coding DNA: TGTGCCAGCTCACCAGGACAAGATTCCGAGCAGTACTTC. Protein product: CASSPGQDSEQYF.